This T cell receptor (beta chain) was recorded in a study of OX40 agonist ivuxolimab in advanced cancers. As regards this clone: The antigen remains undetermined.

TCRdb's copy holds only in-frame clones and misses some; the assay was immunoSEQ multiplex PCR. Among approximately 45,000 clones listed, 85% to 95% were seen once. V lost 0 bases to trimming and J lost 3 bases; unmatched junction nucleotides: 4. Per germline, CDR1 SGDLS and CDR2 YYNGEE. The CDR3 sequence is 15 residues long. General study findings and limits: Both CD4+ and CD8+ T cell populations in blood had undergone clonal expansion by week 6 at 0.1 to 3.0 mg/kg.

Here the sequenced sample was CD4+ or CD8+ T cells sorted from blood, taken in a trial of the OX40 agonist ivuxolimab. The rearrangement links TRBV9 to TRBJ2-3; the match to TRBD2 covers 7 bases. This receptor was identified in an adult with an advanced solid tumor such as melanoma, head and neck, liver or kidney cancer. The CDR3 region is CASSVDASGTDTQYF. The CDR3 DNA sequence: TGTGCCAGCAGCGTAGATGCTAGCGGAACAGATACGCAGTATTTT.